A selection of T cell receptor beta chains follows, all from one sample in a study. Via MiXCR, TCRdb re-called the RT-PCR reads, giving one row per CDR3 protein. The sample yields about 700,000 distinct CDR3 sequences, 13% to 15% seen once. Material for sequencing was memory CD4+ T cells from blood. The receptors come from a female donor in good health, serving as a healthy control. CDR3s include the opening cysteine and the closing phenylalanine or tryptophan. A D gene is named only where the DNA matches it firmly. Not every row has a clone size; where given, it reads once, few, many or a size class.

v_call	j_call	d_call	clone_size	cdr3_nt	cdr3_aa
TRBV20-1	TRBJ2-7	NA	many	TGCAGTGCTAGTCTCGCCTGGGGGAACGAGCAGTACTTC	CSASLAWGNEQYF
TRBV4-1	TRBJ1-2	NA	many	TGCGCCAGCAGCCAAGACCCCTGGGGCCGTACTAACTATGGCTACACCTTC	CASSQDPWGRTNYGYTF
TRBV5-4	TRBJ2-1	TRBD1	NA	TGTGCCAGCACCCTTCATTGGACAGGGGATGAGCAGTTCTTC	CASTLHWTGDEQFF
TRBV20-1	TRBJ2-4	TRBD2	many	TGCAGTGCTAGAGTTAGCGGGCCAAACATTCAGTACTTC	CSARVSGPNIQYF
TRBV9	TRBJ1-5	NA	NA	TGTGCCAGCAGCGTAGCTCTTAGTCTTCCTCAGCCCCAGCATTTT	CASSVALSLPQPQHF
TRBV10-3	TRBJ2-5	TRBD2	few	TGTGCCATCAGTGGCGGGACTAGCGGAACACAAGAGACCCAGTACTTC	CAISGGTSGTQETQYF
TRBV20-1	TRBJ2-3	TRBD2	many	TGCAGTGCTAGCCCTAGCGGGAGGATTGATACGCAGTATTTT	CSASPSGRIDTQYF
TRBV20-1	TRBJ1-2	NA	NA	TGCAGTGCTAGAGGATATACACAGACCGACTATGGCTACACCTTC	CSARGYTQTDYGYTF
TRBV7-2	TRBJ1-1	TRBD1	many	TGTGCCAGCAGCTCCGGGAGACAGGGAGGAACTGAAGCTTTCTTT	CASSSGRQGGTEAFF
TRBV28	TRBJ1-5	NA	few	TGTGCCAGCAGTCCAACGAGCCCAGGTCGAACCCAGCATTTT	CASSPTSPGRTQHF
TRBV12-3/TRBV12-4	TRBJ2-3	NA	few	TGTGCCAGCAGTTTAAATGAAGTAGCAGATACGCAGTATTTT	CASSLNEVADTQYF
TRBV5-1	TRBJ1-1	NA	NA	TGCGCCAGCAGCCCATTTGTGGGGGATACCACTGAAGCTTTCTTT	CASSPFVGDTTEAFF
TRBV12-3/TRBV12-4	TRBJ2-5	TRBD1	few	TGTGCCAGCAGTATCTCCGGGACAGGGGTAGAGACCCAGTACTTC	CASSISGTGVETQYF
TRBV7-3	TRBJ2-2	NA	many	TGTGCCAGCAGTCTAGACGTGGGTTTCGGCACCGGGGAGCTGTTTTTT	CASSLDVGFGTGELFF
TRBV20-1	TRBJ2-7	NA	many	TGCAGTGCTAGAGATCAAGCTTGGAGGAATTCCGACGAGCAGTACTTC	CSARDQAWRNSDEQYF
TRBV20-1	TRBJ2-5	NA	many	TGCAGTGCTAGATACCTACAAGAGACCCAGTACTTC	CSARYLQETQYF
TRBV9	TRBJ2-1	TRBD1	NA	TGTGCCAGCAGCGTAGAAGGACAGGCGTTCCGCAGAGTGGAGTTCTTC	CASSVEGQAFRRVEFF
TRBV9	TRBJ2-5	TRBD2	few	TGTGCCAGCAGCGTAGCGGCTAGCGGTGGCCAAGAGACCCAGTACTTC	CASSVAASGGQETQYF
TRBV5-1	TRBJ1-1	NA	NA	TGCGCCAGCAGCGTACAGGGTATGAACACTGAAGCTTTCTTT	CASSVQGMNTEAFF
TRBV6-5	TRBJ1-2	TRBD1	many	TGTGCCAGCAGTTACAATCCAGGGGGGAACTATGGCTACACCTTC	CASSYNPGGNYGYTF
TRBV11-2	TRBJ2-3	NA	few	TGTGCCAGCAGCCCCAACCGGGGTGGGCCAGATACGCAGTATTTT	CASSPNRGGPDTQYF
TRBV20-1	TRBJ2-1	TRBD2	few	TGCAGTGCTAGGATAGCGGGGGGGTACAATGAGCAGTTCTTC	CSARIAGGYNEQFF
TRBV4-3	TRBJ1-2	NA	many	TGCGCCAGCAGCCAACGCGACAGGAAATATGGCTACACCTTC	CASSQRDRKYGYTF
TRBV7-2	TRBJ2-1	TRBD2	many	TGTGCCAGCAGTCTCCCGGGACTAGCGGGAGGGGATGAGCAGTTCTTC	CASSLPGLAGGDEQFF
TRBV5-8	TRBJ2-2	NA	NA	TGTGCCAGCCAGATGGTGAAGAACACCGGGGAGCTGTTTTTT	CASQMVKNTGELFF
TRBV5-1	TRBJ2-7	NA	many	TGCGCCAGCAGCTTGGTTGGCGGCTACTCCTACGAGCAGTACTTC	CASSLVGGYSYEQYF
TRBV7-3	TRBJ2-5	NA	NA	TGTGCCAGCAGCTTAGGGCGGGGGCCGGAGACCCAGTACTTC	CASSLGRGPETQYF
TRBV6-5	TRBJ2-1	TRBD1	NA	TGTGCCAGCAGCCCCTGGCAGGGGGCTGGGAATAAGCAGTTCTTC	CASSPWQGAGNKQFF
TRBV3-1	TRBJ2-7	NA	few	TGTGCCAGCAGCCTCGGGACAAACGAGCAGTACTTC	CASSLGTNEQYF
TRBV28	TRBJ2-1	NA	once	TGTGCCAGCAGCCCACCGGGGGTGGGGGGTGGGCAGTTCTTC	CASSPPGVGGGQFF
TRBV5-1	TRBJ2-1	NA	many	TGCGCCAGCAGCCCGGGGACACCATCCTACAATGAGCAGTTCTTC	CASSPGTPSYNEQFF
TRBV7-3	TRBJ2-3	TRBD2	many	TGTGCCAGCAGCTTAGGACTAGCGGGTACTAGCACAGATACGCAGTATTTT	CASSLGLAGTSTDTQYF
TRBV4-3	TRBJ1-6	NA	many	TGCGCCAGCAGCCAGGGCCAGGACCCTTCACCCCTCCACTTT	CASSQGQDPSPLHF
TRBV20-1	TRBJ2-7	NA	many	TGCAGTGCCCTGGACCATTCGGGGCAGTACTTC	CSALDHSGQYF
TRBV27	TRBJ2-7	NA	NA	TGTGCCAGCAGTTTAGTATCGAGCGGGCGAACCTACGAGCAGTACTTC	CASSLVSSGRTYEQYF
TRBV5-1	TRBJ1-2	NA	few	TGCGCCAGCAGCTTCGGGGATCCCTCCGGCGGCTACACCTTC	CASSFGDPSGGYTF
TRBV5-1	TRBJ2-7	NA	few	TGCGCCAGCAGCTCTGGATTTACAGGGAACGAGCAGTACTTC	CASSSGFTGNEQYF
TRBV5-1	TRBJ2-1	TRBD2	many	TGCGCCAGCAGCGCGACTAGCGGGAGTCTTTATGAGCAGTTCTTC	CASSATSGSLYEQFF
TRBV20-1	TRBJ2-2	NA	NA	TGCAGTGCTAGATACTTCCTTAACGGGGAGCTGTTTTTT	CSARYFLNGELFF
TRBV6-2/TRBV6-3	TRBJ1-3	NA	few	TGTGCCAGCAGTCACGACCGGGGACGCTCTGGAAACACCATATATTTT	CASSHDRGRSGNTIYF
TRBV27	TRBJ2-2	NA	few	TGTGCCAGCAAACAGGGGAACACCGGGGAGCTGTTTTTT	CASKQGNTGELFF
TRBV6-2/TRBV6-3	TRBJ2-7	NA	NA	TGTGCCAGCAGCTCCCAGGGAGTTGGGGAGCAGTACTTC	CASSSQGVGEQYF
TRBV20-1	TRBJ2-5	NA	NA	TGCAGTGCTAGTAAGGGGTTGGGGGAGACCCAGTACTTC	CSASKGLGETQYF
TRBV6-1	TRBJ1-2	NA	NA	TGTGCCAGCAGTGAAGATTGGAAGGGCTCAGGGTCCTTC	CASSEDWKGSGSF
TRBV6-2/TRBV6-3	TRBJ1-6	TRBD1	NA	TGTGCCAGCAGCCTACAGGGGCTCATCGGTTCACCCCTCCACTTT	CASSLQGLIGSPLHF
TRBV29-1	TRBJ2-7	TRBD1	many	TGCAGCGTGGGACAGCCCTACGAGCAGTACTTC	CSVGQPYEQYF
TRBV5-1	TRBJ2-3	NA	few	TGCGCCAGCAGCGCTCTTAGCGTGGATACGCAGTATTTT	CASSALSVDTQYF
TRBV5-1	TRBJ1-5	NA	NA	TGCGCCAGCAGCTTAGGGGACACCAACAATCAGCCCCAGCATTTT	CASSLGDTNNQPQHF
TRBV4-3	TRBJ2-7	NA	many	TGCGCCAGCAGCCGAGAAGAGGGGCAGGGATACGAGCAGTACTTC	CASSREEGQGYEQYF
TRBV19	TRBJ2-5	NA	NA	TGTGCCAGTAGTATGCGAACAACCGAGACCCAGTACTTC	CASSMRTTETQYF
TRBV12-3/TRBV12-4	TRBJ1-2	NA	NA	TGTGCCAGCAGTTCGGGCAGCCCCTATGGCTTCACCTTC	CASSSGSPYGFTF
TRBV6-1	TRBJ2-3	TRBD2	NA	TGTGCCAGCAGCTATTCCCCGCTAGCGGGAGTCACAGATACGCAGTATTTT	CASSYSPLAGVTDTQYF
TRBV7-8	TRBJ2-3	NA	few	TGTGCCAGCACCCAGGGTTCCAGGGGCACAGATACGCAGTATTTT	CASTQGSRGTDTQYF
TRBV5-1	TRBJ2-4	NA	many	TGCGCCAGCAGCTTGGACGGGACCACGAACATTCAGTACTTC	CASSLDGTTNIQYF
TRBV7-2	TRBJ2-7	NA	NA	TGTGCCAGCAGCTCCTCAGGGGTGGGCTACGAGCAGTACTTC	CASSSSGVGYEQYF
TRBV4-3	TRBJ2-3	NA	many	TGCGCCAGCAGCCAAGGCGGACGGGATGGCACAGATACGCAGTATTTT	CASSQGGRDGTDTQYF
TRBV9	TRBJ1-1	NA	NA	TGTGCCAGCAGCGTAGAACGAGAGAGTGGGGCTTTCTTT	CASSVERESGAFF
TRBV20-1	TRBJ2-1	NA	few	TGCAGTGCTCATTCCGGACTGGAACAACAGTTCTTC	CSAHSGLEQQFF
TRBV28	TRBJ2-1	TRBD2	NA	TGTGCCAGTCGACTAGCGGGGCCCTACAATGAGCAGTTCTTC	CASRLAGPYNEQFF